Presented here are 30 T cell receptor beta chains from one specimen sequenced in a study of blood T cells in healthy people across ages. The second PCR ran about 6 to 11 cycles with a sample-barcoded 5' primer and J-beta primers. Using its own MiXCR run on the 5' RACE reads, TCRdb lists one record per CDR3 protein. This sample has about 900,000 distinct CDR3 sequences, with less than 80% found just once. The sample consisted of blood. The origin of the receptors is a man aged 25 to 45 in good health.

This clonotype was seen a single time. This may be a read error, as it is one base from a much larger clone. V is TRBV7-2 and J is TRBJ2-7; D is unresolved. The CDR3 has 14 amino acids. Germline-derived CDR1 and CDR2 are SGHTA and FQGNSA. V was clipped by 5 bases and J by 0 bases, with 11 bases between them. This CDR3 is CASSVDTGSYEQYF. The CDR3 DNA follows: TGTGCCAGCAGCGTAGACACGGGCTCCTACGAGCAGTACTTC.

This clonotype was seen repeatedly, ten times or more. This chain joins TRBV5-1 and TRBJ2-3, with 7 bases aligning to TRBD1. This CDR3 is 14 amino acids long. Looked up from germline, CDR1 is SGHRS and CDR2 is YFSETQ. Losses at the gene ends were 4 bases for V and 9 bases for J; bases not matched to a gene: 11. The CDR3 DNA reads as TGCGCCAGCAGCCCAGGACAGGACCCCCTAACGCAGTATTTT. Translation: CASSPGQDPLTQYF.

This clonotype appeared many times. The V gene is TRBV28, the J gene TRBJ2-1; D uncertain. The length of the CDR3 is 12 residues. Germline CDR1 reads MDHEN; CDR2 reads SYDVKM. V was shortened by 5 bases and J by 4 bases, with 6 bases between the two germline ends. The CDR3 DNA follows: TGTGCCAGCAGTCCGAGTTACAATGAGCAGTTCTTC. This sequence encodes CASSPSYNEQFF.

The chain employs TRBV7-8 and TRBJ1-5, with TRBD1 identical over 7 bases. The germline CDR1 and CDR2 sequences are SGHVS and FQNEAQ. V shed 4 bases and J 7 bases; nucleotides not matched to a gene: 4. The CDR3 contains 13 residues. The CDR3 coding sequence is TGTGCCAGCAGCTCCACACAGGGGCAGCCCCAGCATTTT. Translating it yields CASSSTQGQPQHF.

The chain couples TRBV7-2 to TRBJ2-5; 9 nucleotides match TRBD1. CDR1 is SGHTA, CDR2 FQGNSA, per germline. There are 16 residues in the CDR3. V dropped 6 bases and J dropped 2; count of bases not matched to a gene: 10. This chain's CDR3 is CASSSGQGTGQETQYF. Here the CDR3 DNA reads TGTGCCAGCAGTTCGGGACAGGGAACCGGGCAAGAGACCCAGTACTTC.

The chain uses TRBV7-2 and TRBJ2-6, with D unclear. V gave up 1 base and J gave up 0 bases, with 7 bases separating them. Per germline, CDR1 SGHTA and CDR2 FQGNSA. The CDR3 length is 16 residues. The CDR3 coding sequence is TGTGCCAGCAGCTTAGACGTGAACTCTGGGGCCAACGTCCTGACTTTC. Translating it yields CASSLDVNSGANVLTF.

This clonotype was picked up a small number of times. This chain links TRBV9 with TRBJ2-4, with 10 bases aligning to TRBD1. From germline, CDR1 is SGDLS and CDR2 YYNGEE. The J segment lost 13 bases and the V segment lost 4 bases, leaving 14 bases of the junction unmatched. The CDR3 runs 15 residues. The chain's CDR3 is CASSPSGTGAEEQYF. The CDR3 nucleotides read TGTGCCAGCAGCCCGTCCGGGACAGGGGCAGAAGAGCAGTACTTC.

In this sample, this clonotype turned up a few times. The rearrangement uses TRBV29-1 and TRBJ2-6; D perhaps matches TRBD2 (5 bases). This CDR3 spans 15 amino acids. The germline V gene encodes CDR1 SQVTM and CDR2 ANQGSEA. Trimming cost V 1 base and J 2 bases, with 9 bases left between them. The CDR3 spells CSVEGTGAGANVLTF. In DNA, the CDR3 is TGCAGCGTTGAAGGGACCGGGGCTGGGGCCAACGTCCTGACTTTC.

The chain has TRBV6-2 or TRBV6-3 and TRBJ2-7; D possibly matches TRBD1 or TRBD2 (5 bases each). The assigned J gene may be wrong: the sequence end matches TRBJ2-5 better. CDR3 length: 14 amino acids. Germline V gene lookup returns CDR1 MNHEY and CDR2 SVGEGT. The CDR3 DNA is TGTGCCAGCAGTTACCTAGACTGGGGGGAGACCCAGTACTTC. Translating gives CASSYLDWGETQYF.

This clonotype was seen only a few times. V and J are TRBV29-1 and TRBJ1-2; possibly TRBD1 for D (6 bases). This CDR3 is 13 amino acids long. V was shortened by 6 bases and J by 4 bases, with 15 bases between the two germline ends. Germline CDR1 is SQVTM and CDR2 is ANQGSEA. The chain's CDR3 is CSVPGHRAYGYTF. The CDR3, as DNA: TGCAGCGTCCCGGGACACCGAGCCTATGGCTACACCTTC.

The gene calls are TRBV7-9 and TRBJ2-3, with TRBD2 matching 8 bases. Germline values: CDR1 SEHNR, CDR2 FQNEAQ (reference sequence). V trimming: 4 bases; J trimming: 3 bases; junction bases outside the gene matches: 6. The CDR3 runs to 15 residues. Written as DNA, the CDR3 is TGTGCCAGCAGCTCTCGACTAGCGCAAACAGATACGCAGTATTTT. This gives the protein CASSSRLAQTDTQYF.

The chain combines TRBV30 with TRBJ1-4, with a weak D call TRBD1 (5 bases). The ends were cut back, 2 bases at V and 8 bases at J, with 12 bases in the middle. The CDR3 length is 13 residues. Germline lookup yields CDR1 GTSNPN and CDR2 SVGIG (reference sequence). CDR3 loop: CAWSSGLREKLFF. CDR3 bases: TGTGCCTGGAGTTCGGGACTTAGGGAAAAACTGTTTTTT.

The chain couples TRBV6-6 to TRBJ1-4; D unresolved. V was cut by 8 bases and J by 3 bases, with 13 bases left in between. CDR1 and CDR2 from the germline V gene are MNHNY and SVGAGI (reference sequence). The CDR3 is 14 residues long. The CDR3 sequence is CASVGEVANEKLFF. The CDR3 DNA reads TGTGCCAGCGTCGGGGAAGTCGCTAATGAAAAACTGTTTTTT.

This chain uses TRBV28 with TRBJ1-5, with a weak D call TRBD1 (5 bases). The CDR3 has 15 amino acids. Trimming shortened V by 6 bases and J by 2 bases, and 14 bases separated the two germline ends. The germline V gene has CDR1 MDHEN and CDR2 SYDVKM. Here the CDR3 reads CASRLPGPGNQPQHF. DNA for the CDR3: TGTGCCAGCAGATTGCCAGGGCCTGGCAATCAGCCCCAGCATTTT.

The V and J genes are TRBV5-1 and TRBJ1-2; 8 bases are shared with TRBD1. With 2 bases clipped from V and 3 bases from J, the junction kept 6 bases outside the gene matches. The germline CDR1 and CDR2 sequences are SGHRS and YFSETQ. The CDR3 sequence is 15 residues long. In DNA form, the CDR3 reads TGCGCCAGCAGCTTCACAGGGGGGGACCACTATGGCTACACCTTC. It is translated as CASSFTGGDHYGYTF.

The table lists this clonotype with a count of one. The chain carries TRBV20-1 and TRBJ2-4, with 9 positions matching TRBD2. The DNA end favors TRBJ2-7, so the J call may be wrong. The CDR3 runs to 13 residues. CDR1 and CDR2 (germline): DFQATT, SNEGSKA (reference sequence). CDR3 amino acids: CSARLAVTYEQYF. The CDR3 DNA reads TGCAGTGCCAGACTAGCGGTTACCTACGAGCAGTACTTC.

This chain links TRBV9 with TRBJ2-7; D remains ambiguous. The germline V gene encodes CDR1 SGDLS and CDR2 YYNGEE. The CDR3 extends over 14 amino acids. V lost 1 base, J lost 2 bases, and 10 bases lay in between. In nucleotides, the CDR3 is TGTGCCAGCAGCGTAACCAGGTTACCCTACGAGCAGTACTTC. It specifies CASSVTRLPYEQYF.

The rearrangement uses TRBV9 and TRBJ1-2, with D possibly being TRBD1 (6 bases). Trimming took 0 bases from V and 12 from J, leaving 12 bases between them. The CDR3 totals 12 residues. From germline, CDR1 is SGDLS and CDR2 YYNGEE. Here the CDR3 DNA reads TGTGCCAGCAGCGTAGAAGGACAGCGACACACCTTC. Amino acid sequence: CASSVEGQRHTF.

This chain links TRBV18 with TRBJ2-6; TRBD2 might be the D (5 bases). Per germline, CDR1 KGHSH and CDR2 LQKENI. This CDR3 comprises 13 residues. Trimming stripped 8 bases from V and 4 bases from J, with 9 bases between. DNA of the CDR3: TGTGCCAGCCTCTCGGGGGGGGCCAACGTCCTGACTTTC. It is translated as CASLSGGANVLTF.

This sequence joins TRBV29-1 and TRBJ2-1, with 7 bases lining up with TRBD1. The CDR3 totals 15 residues. Germline CDR1 SQVTM, CDR2 ANQGSEA. V shed 5 bases, J shed 5 bases, and the junction held 12 bases outside the gene matches. The CDR3 DNA reads TGCAGCGTTCTCGGGACAGTCCCCGGACACAATGAGCAGTTCTTC. It codes for CSVLGTVPGHNEQFF.

Here the CDR3 DNA reads TGTGCCAGCAGCCAAGGGGACTATCAGCCCCAGCATTTT. Translating it yields CASSQGDYQPQHF. This chain connects TRBV3-1 to TRBJ1-5; possibly TRBD1 for D (5 bases). The germline gives CDR1 LGHDT, CDR2 YNNKEL (reference sequence). Trimming shortened V by 1 base and J by 5 bases, and 6 bases separated the two germline ends. The CDR3 has 13 residues.

The table lists this clonotype with a few counts. The V call is TRBV28, the J call TRBJ2-5, with D maybe TRBD1 (8 bases). The germline V and J ends were trimmed by 5 bases and 5 bases, with 15 bases remaining between them. Per germline, CDR1 MDHEN and CDR2 SYDVKM. CDR3 length: 14 amino acids. DNA of the CDR3: TGTGCCAGCAGTCCGGGGGGACAGGCGGAGACCCAGTACTTC. It specifies CASSPGGQAETQYF.

The rearrangement links TRBV20-1 to TRBJ2-7, with TRBD1 matching over 9 bases. This CDR3 has 15 amino acids. Germline lookup yields CDR1 DFQATT and CDR2 SNEGSKA (reference sequence). The V and J ends lost 0 bases and 7 bases, in that order; junction bases with no gene match: 10. The CDR3 reads CSARDHQGTGREQYF. The CDR3 DNA reads as TGCAGTGCTAGAGATCACCAGGGGACAGGGCGTGAGCAGTACTTC.

The chain links TRBV3-1 to TRBJ2-1; 13 bases align to TRBD2. The CDR3 totals 15 residues. Germline CDR1 reads LGHDT; CDR2 reads YNNKEL (reference sequence). Trimming at V came to 6 bases and at J to 6 bases, leaving 5 bases not matched to a gene. CDR3 sequence (DNA): TGTGCCAGCAGAACCGGGACTAGCGGGGCCAATGAGCAGTTCTTC. Encoded protein: CASRTGTSGANEQFF.

The gene calls are TRBV20-1 and TRBJ1-1, with TRBD1 as a possible D gene (6 bases). The ends were cut back, 0 bases at V and 7 bases at J, with 12 bases in the middle. The germline gives CDR1 DFQATT, CDR2 SNEGSKA (reference sequence). This CDR3 spans 13 amino acids. CDR3 nucleotides: TGCAGTGCTAGAGAGCCCGAGGACAGTGAAGCTTTCTTT. It translates to CSAREPEDSEAFF.

This clonotype has a handful of counts. The chain carries TRBV11-2 and TRBJ2-4; perhaps TRBD1 as D (6 bases). The CDR3 is 12 amino acids. The V gene's germline CDR1 is SGHAT and CDR2 FQNNGV. V was trimmed by 7 bases and J by 8 bases, leaving 12 bases between them. This chain's CDR3 is CASTSGVDIQYF. The CDR3 DNA reads TGTGCCAGCACTTCAGGGGTAGACATTCAGTACTTC.

This clonotype showed up just a few times. One end of the junction varies from germline; a read error may be responsible. The chain combines TRBV4-3 with TRBJ1-2; 10 nucleotides match TRBD1. The germline V gene has CDR1 LGHNA and CDR2 YSLEER. The CDR3 is 15 amino acids. CDR3 residues: CASSQGQGANYGYTF. The CDR3 DNA reads as TGTGCCAGCAGCCAAGGACAGGGGGCTAACTATGGCTACACCTTC.

The chain couples TRBV6-1 to TRBJ2-7, with 8 bases fitting TRBD1. The CDR3 totals 15 residues. CDR1 and CDR2 (germline): MNHNS, SASEGT. The V gene end was trimmed by 0 bases and the J gene end by 2 bases; junction bases not matched to a gene: 3. In nucleotides, the CDR3 is TGTGCCAGCAGTGAAGCCTGGACAGGGACCTACGAGCAGTACTTC. Translation gives CASSEAWTGTYEQYF.

This clonotype was counted a few times. This rearrangement joins TRBV25-1 to TRBJ1-6; D is perhaps TRBD1 (5 bases). Between the trimmed V and J ends, which lost 3 bases and 9 bases, there was a span of 12 bases. The CDR3 spans 14 residues. Germline V gene sequence: CDR1 MGHDK, CDR2 SYGVNS. CDR3 DNA sequence: TGTGCCAGCAGTGATGGGTGGGGGGGTTCACCCCTCCACTTT. This codes for CASSDGWGGSPLHF. Full variable domain (missing parts from reference TRBV25-1 and TRBJ1-6): EADIYQTPRYLVIGTGKKITLECSQTMGHDKMYWYQQDPGMELHLIHYSYGVNSTEKGDLSSESTVSRIRTEHFPLTLESARPSHTSQYLCASSDGWGGSPLHFGNGTRLTVT.

This clonotype turned up a few times. CDR3 sequence (DNA): TGTGCTAGTGGTTTGACTAGCGGGTTCCCTTCGGGGGAGCAGTTCTTC. Translating gives CASGLTSGFPSGEQFF. This chain links TRBV12-5 with TRBJ2-1; 9 bases align to TRBD2. Germline-derived CDR1 and CDR2 are LGHNT and FRNRAP. The junction had 12 bases not matched to a gene; V was cut back by 2 bases and J by 10 bases. The CDR3 length is 16 residues.